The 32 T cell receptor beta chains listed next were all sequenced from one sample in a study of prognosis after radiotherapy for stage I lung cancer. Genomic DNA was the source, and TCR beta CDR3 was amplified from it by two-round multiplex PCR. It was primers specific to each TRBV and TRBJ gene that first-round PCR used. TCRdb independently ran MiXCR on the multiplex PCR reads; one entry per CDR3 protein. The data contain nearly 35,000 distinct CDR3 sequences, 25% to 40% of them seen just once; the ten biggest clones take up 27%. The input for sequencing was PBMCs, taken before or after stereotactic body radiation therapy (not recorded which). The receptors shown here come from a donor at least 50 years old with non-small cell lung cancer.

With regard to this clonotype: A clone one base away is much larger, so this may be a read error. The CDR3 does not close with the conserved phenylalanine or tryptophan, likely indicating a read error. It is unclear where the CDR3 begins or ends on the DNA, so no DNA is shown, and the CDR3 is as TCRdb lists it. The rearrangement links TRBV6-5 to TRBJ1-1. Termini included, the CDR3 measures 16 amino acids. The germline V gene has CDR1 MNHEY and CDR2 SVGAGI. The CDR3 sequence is CASSYGLPNRFTEDFL.

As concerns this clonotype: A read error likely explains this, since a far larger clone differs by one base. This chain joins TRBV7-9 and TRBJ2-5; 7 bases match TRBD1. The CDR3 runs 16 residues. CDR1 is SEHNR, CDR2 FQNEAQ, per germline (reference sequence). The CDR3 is CANSLRTGASQETQYF. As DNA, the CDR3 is TGTGCCAACAGCCTCCGGACAGGCGCGAGCCAAGAGACCCAGTACTTC.

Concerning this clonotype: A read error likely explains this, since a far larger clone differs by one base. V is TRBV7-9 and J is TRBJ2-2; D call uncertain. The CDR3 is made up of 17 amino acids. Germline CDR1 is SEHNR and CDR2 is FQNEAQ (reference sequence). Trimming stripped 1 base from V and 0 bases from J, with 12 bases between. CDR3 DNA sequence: TGTGCCAGCAGCTTAGTTGTTGACGGTGCGAACACCGGGGAGCTGTTTTTT. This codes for CASSLVVDGANTGELFF.

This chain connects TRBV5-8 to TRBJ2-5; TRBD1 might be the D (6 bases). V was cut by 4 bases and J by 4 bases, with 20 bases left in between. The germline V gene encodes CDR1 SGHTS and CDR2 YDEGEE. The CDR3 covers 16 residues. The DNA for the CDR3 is TGTGCCAGCAGCCCCGGGACAAAAACCTTCCGAGAGACCCAGTACTTC. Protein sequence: CASSPGTKTFRETQYF.

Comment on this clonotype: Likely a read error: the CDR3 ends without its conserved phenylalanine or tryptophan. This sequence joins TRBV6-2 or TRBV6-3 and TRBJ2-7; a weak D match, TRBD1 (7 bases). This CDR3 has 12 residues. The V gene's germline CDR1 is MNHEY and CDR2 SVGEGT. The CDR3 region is CTTQGGVYEQYL. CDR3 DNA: TGTACCACGCAGGGGGGCGTTTACGAGCAGTACTTA.

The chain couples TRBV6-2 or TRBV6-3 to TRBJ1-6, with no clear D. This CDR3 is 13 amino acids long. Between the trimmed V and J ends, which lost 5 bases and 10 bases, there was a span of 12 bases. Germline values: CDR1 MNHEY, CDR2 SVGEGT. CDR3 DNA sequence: TGTGCCAGCAGTGTTTCAGAATTGTCACCCCTCCACTTT. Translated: CASSVSELSPLHF.

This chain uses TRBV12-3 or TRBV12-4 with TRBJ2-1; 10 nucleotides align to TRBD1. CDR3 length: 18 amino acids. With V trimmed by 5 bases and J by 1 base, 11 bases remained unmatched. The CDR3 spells CASSTGTGVLISYNEQFF. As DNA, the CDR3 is TGTGCCAGCAGTACCGGGACAGGGGTCCTTATTTCCTACAATGAGCAGTTCTTC.

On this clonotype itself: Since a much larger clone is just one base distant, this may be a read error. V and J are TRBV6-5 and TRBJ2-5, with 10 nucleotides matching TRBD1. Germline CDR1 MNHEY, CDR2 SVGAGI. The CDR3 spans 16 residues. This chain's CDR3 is CASIYHPGQGKETQYF. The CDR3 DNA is TGTGCCAGCATTTACCACCCGGGACAGGGGAAAGAGACCCAGTACTTC.

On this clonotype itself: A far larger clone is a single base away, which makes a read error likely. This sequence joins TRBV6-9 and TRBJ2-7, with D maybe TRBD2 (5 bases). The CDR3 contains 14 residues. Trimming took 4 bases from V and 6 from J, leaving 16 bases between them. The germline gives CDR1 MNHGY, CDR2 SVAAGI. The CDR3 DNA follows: TGTGCCAGCAGTTTGTACTCAGAGGGTACCGAGCAGTACTTC. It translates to CASSLYSEGTEQYF.

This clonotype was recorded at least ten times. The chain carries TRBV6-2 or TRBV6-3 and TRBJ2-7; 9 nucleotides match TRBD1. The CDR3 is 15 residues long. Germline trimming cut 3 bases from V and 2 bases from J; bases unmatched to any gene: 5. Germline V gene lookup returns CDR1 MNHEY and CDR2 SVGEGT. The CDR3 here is CASSYPGQGTYEQYF. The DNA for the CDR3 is TGTGCCAGCAGTTATCCGGGACAGGGAACCTACGAGCAGTACTTC.

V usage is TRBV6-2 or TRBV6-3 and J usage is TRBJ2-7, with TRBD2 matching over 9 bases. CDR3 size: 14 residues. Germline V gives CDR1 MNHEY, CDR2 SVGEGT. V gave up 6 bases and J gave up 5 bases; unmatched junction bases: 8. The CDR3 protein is CASSNSGGIHEQYF. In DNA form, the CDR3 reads TGTGCCAGCAGCAATAGCGGGGGAATCCACGAGCAGTACTTC.

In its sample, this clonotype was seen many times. For the CDR3, the DNA is TGCAGCGTCCAAAGGGGGCGGGACACTGAAGCTTTCTTT. It specifies CSVQRGRDTEAFF. The chain has TRBV29-1 and TRBJ1-1, with 7 bases that match TRBD1. Germline trimming cut 6 bases from V and 3 bases from J; bases unmatched to any gene: 7. CDR3 length: 13 residues. The germline CDR1 and CDR2 sequences are SQVTM and ANQGSEA.

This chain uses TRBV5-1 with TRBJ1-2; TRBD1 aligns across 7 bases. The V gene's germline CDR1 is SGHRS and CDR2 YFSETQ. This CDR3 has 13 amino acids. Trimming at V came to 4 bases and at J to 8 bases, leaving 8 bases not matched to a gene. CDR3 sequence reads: CASSEQGFEGYTF. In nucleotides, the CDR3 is TGCGCCAGCAGCGAACAGGGGTTCGAGGGCTACACCTTC.

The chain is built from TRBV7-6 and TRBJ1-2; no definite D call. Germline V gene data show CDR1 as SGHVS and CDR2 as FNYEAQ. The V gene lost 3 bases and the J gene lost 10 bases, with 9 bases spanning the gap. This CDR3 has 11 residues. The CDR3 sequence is CASSLNYFYTF. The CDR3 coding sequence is TGTGCCAGCAGCTTGAACTATTTCTACACCTTC.

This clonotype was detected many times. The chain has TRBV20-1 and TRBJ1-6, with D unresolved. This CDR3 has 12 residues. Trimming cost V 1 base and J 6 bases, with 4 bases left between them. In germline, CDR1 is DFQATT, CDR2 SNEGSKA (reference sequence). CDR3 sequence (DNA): TGCAGTGCTAGAGCCGTTAATTCACCCCTCCACTTT. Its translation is CSARAVNSPLHF.

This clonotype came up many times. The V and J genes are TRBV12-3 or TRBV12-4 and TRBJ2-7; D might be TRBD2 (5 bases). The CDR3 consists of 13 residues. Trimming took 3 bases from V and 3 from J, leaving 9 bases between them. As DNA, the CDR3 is TGTGCCAGCAGTTTCGGGGAGTACTACGAGCAGTACTTC. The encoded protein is CASSFGEYYEQYF.

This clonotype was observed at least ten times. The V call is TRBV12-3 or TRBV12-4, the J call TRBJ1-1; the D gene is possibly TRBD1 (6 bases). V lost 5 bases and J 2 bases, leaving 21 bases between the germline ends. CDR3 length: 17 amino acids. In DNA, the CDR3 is TGTGCCAGCAGTCTCGGACGGGGACAAGAAAGAAACACTGAAGCTTTCTTT. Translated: CASSLGRGQERNTEAFF.

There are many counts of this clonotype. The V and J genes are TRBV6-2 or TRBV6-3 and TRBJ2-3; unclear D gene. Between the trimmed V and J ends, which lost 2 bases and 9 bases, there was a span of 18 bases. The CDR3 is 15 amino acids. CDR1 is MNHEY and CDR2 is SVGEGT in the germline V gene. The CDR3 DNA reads TGTGCCAGCAGTTACACCCTCCCGGACCCCCCCACGCAGTATTTT. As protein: CASSYTLPDPPTQYF.

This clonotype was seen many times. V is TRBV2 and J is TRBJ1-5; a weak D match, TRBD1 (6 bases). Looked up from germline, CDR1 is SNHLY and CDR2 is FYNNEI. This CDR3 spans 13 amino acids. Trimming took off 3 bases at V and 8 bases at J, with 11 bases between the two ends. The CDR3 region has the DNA TGTGCCAGCAGTGACAGGGGTAAGGAGCCCCAGCATTTT. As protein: CASSDRGKEPQHF.

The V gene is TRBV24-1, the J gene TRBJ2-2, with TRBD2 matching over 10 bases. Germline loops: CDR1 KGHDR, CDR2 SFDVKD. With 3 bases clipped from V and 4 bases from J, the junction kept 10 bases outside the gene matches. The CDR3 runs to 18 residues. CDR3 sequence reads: CATSDLLLAGVGTGELFF. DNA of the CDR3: TGTGCCACCAGTGATCTTCTGCTAGCGGGAGTCGGCACCGGGGAGCTGTTTTTT.

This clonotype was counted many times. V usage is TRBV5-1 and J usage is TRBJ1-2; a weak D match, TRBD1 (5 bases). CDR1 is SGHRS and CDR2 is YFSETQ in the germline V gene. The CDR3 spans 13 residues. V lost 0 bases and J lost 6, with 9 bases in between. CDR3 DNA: TGCGCCAGCAGCTTGGGCCTAGGGGATGGCTACACCTTC. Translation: CASSLGLGDGYTF.

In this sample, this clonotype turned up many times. The CDR3 DNA is TGCAGTGCTATTACAGGGGCGGAAGAGACCCAGTACTTC. Encoded protein: CSAITGAEETQYF. The chain uses TRBV20-1 and TRBJ2-5; 7 positions agree with TRBD1. This CDR3 region has 13 residues. The germline V gene encodes CDR1 DFQATT and CDR2 SNEGSKA (reference sequence). Trimming at V came to 4 bases and at J to 3 bases, leaving 5 bases not matched to a gene.

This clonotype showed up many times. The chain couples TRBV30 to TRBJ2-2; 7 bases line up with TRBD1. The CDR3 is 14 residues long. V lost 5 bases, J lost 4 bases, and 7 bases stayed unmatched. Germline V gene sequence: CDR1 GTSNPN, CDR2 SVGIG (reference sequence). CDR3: CAWQGQTLTGELFF. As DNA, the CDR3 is TGTGCCTGGCAGGGACAGACCCTCACCGGGGAGCTGTTTTTT.

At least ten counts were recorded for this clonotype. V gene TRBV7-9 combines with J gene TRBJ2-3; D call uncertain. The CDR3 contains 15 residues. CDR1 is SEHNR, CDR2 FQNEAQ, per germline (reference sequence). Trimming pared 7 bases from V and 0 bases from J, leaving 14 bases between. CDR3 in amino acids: CASIPAATSTDTQYF. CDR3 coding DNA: TGTGCCAGCATCCCGGCGGCAACTAGCACAGATACGCAGTATTTT. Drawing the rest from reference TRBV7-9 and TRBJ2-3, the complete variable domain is DTGVSQNPRHKITKRGQNVTFRCDPISEHNRLYWYRQTLGQGPEFLTYFQNEAQLEKSRLLSDRFSAERPKGSFSTLEIQRTEQGDSAMYLCASIPAATSTDTQYFGPGTRLTVL.

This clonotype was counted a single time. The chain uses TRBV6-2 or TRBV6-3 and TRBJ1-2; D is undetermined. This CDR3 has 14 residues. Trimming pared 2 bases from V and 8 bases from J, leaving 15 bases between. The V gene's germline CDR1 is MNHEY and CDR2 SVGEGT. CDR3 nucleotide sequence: TGTGCCAGCAGTTACAGGGCAGAATCGAAGGGCTACACCTTC. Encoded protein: CASSYRAESKGYTF.

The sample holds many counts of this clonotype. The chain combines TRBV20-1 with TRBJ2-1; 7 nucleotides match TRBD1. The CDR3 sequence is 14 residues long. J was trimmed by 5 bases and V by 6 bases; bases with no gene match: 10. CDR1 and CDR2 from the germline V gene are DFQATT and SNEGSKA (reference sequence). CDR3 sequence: CSAGRGQSHNEQFF. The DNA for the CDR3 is TGCAGTGCCGGAAGGGGACAGAGTCACAATGAGCAGTTCTTC.

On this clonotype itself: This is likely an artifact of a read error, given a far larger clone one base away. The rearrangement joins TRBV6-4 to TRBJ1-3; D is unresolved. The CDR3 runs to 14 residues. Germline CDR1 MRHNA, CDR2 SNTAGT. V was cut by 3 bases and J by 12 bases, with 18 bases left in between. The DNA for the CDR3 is TGTGCCAGCAGTGAAGGTGAAATGGTTGAGGACATATATTTT. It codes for CASSEGEMVEDIYF.

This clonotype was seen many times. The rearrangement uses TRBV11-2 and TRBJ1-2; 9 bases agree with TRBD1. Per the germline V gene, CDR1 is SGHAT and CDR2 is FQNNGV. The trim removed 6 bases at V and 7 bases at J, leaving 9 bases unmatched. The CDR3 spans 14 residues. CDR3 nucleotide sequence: TGTGCCAGCAGGAACACAGGGGGCTTGGGTGGCTACACCTTC. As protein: CASRNTGGLGGYTF.

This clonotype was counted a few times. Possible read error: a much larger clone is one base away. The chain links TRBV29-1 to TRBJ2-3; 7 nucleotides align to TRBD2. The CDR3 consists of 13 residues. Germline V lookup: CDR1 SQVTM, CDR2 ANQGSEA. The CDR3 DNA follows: TGCAGCGTTGGAGCGGGGCACACATATACGCAGTATTTT. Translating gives CSVGAGHTYTQYF.

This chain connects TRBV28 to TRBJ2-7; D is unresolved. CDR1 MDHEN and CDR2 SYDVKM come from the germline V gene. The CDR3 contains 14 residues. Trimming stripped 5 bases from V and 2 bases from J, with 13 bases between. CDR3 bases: TGTGCCAGCAGTCTCGCGTCTTTGCCCTACGAGCAGTACTTC. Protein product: CASSLASLPYEQYF.

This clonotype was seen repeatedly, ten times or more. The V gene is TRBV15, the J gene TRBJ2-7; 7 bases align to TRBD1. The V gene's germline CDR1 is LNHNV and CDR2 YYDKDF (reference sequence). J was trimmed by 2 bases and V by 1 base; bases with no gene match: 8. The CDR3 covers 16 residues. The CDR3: CATSRGLGQVAYEQYF. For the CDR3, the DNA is TGTGCCACCAGCAGAGGTTTAGGACAGGTTGCCTACGAGCAGTACTTC.

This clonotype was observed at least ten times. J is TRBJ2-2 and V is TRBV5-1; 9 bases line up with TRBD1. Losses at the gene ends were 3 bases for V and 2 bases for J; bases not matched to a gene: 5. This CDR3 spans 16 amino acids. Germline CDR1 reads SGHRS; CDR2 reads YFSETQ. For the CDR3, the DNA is TGCGCCAGCAGCTGGGGGGGACAGGGCAACACCGGGGAGCTGTTTTTT. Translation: CASSWGGQGNTGELFF.